This entry describes one T cell receptor (beta chain). What it recognizes is unknown. The CDR3 length is 13 residues. Germline V CDR1 and CDR2: SGHNT, YYREEE (reference sequence). V lost 2 bases and J 5 bases, leaving 7 bases between the germline ends. Researchers ran the PCR with 60 Vbeta and 13 Jbeta primers. Libraries were prepared by immunoSEQ multiplex PCR; TCRdb keeps only in-frame clonotypes and omits some of them. Of more than 65,000 clones in the sample, 74% were seen once. The data derive from a study of cytomegalovirus exposure and HLA in healthy donors. On the study more broadly: Most donors, just over 80% of around 400 genotyped, fell in the Caucasian-associated ancestry cluster.

General observations from the study: Productive rates of about 90% or about 30% were seen for most TCR beta V segments in an earlier analysis.

The specimen sequenced was PBMCs. This TCR came from a woman aged 55-75 years in good health and CMV-seropositive. V usage is TRBV5-4 and J usage is TRBJ2-2; D is uncertain. CDR3 coding DNA: TGTGCCAGCAGCTTAATCTTAACCGGGGAGCTGTTTTTT. This codes for CASSLILTGELFF.